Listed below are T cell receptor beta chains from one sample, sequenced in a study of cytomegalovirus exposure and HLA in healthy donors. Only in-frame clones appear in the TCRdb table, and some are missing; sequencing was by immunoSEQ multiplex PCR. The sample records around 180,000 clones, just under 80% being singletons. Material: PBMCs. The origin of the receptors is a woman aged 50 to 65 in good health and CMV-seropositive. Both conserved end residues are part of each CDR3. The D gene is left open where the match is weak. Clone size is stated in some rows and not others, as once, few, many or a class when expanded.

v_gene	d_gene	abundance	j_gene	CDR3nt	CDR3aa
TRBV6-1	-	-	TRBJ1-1	TGTGCCAGCAATCAGGGCTTGTTAATGTCTGAAGCTTTCTTT	CASNQGLLMSEAFF
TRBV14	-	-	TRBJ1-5	TGTGCCAGCAGCCAAAGCTACGATAGCAATCAGCCCCAGCATTTT	CASSQSYDSNQPQHF
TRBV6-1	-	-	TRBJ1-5	TGTGCCAGCAGTGAAGCGCTCCCAGGGGCAAGCAATCAGCCCCAGCATTTT	CASSEALPGASNQPQHF
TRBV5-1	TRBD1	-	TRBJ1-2	TGCGCCAGCAGGGACCTACAGGGGATTTATGGCTACACCTTC	CASRDLQGIYGYTF
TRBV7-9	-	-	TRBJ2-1	TGTGCCAGCAGCGACATGAGGGGGAACAATGAGCAGTTCTTC	CASSDMRGNNEQFF
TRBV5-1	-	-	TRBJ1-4	TGCGCCAGCAGCTTGGCCCAGGCAGGGGTTGAAAAACTGTTTTTT	CASSLAQAGVEKLFF
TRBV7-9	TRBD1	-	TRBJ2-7	TGTTCCAGCAGCTTAGCAGGGGGCAGTAACTACGAGCAGTACTTC	CSSSLAGGSNYEQYF
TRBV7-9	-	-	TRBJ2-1	TGTGCCAGCAGCCCCCAGGGATTGTTGCAGTTCTTC	CASSPQGLLQFF
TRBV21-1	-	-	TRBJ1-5	TGTGCCAGCAGCAAAGAGGCGGGGGGCCAGCCCCAGCATTTT	CASSKEAGGQPQHF
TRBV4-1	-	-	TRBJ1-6	TGCGCCAGCAGCCAAGCGAGGGCCTCCTATAATTCACCCCTCCACTTT	CASSQARASYNSPLHF
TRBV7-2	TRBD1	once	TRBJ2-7	TGTGCCAGCAGCCTCGGGACAGGGGGCAACGAGCAGTACTTC	CASSLGTGGNEQYF
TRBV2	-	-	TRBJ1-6	TGTGCCAGCACCGATCGGGGGGCGGATAATTCACCCCTCCACTTT	CASTDRGADNSPLHF